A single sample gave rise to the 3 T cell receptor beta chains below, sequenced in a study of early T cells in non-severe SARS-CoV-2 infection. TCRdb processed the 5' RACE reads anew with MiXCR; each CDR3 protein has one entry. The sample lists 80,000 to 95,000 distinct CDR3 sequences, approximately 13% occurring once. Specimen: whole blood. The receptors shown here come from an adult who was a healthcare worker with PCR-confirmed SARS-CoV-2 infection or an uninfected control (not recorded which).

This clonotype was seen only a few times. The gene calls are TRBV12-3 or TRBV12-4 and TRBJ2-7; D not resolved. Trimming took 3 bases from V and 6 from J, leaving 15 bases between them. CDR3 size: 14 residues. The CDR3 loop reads CASSFPPIRPEQYF. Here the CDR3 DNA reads TGTGCCAGCAGTTTCCCACCCATCCGTCCCGAGCAGTACTTC.

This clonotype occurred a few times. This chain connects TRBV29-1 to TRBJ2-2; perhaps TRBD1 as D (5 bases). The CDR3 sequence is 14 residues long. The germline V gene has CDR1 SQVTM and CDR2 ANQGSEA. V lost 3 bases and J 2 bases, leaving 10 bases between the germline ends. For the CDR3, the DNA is TGCAGCGTTGAGGGGCTTCTTAACACCGGGGAGCTGTTTTTT. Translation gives CSVEGLLNTGELFF.

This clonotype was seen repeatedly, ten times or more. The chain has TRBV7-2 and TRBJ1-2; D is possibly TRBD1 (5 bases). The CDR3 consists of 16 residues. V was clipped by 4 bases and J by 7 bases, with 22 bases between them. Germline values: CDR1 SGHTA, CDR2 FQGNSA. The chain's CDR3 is CASSSYLETGQGGYTF. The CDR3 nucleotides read TGTGCCAGCAGCTCTTATCTTGAGACGGGGCAGGGTGGCTACACCTTC.